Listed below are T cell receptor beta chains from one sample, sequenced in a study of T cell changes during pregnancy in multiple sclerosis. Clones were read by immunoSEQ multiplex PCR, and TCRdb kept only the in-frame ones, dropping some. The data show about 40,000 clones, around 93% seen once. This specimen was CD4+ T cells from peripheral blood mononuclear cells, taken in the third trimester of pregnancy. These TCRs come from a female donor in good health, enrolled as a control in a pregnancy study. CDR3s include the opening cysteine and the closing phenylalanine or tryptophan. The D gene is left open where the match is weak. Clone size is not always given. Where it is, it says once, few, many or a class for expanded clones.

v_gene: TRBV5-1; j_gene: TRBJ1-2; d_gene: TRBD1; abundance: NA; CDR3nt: TGCGCCAGCACCTCTCATACCGGGACAGGGGACGGCTACACCTTC; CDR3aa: CASTSHTGTGDGYTF
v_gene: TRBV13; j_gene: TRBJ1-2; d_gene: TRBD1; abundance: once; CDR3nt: TGTGCCAGCAGCTTTCCCCCAGACAGGGGACTAAATTATGGCTACACCTTC; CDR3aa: CASSFPPDRGLNYGYTF
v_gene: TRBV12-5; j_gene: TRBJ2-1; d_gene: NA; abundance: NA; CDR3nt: TGTGCTAGTGGGGGCCAGGGGTACAATGAGCAGTTCTTC; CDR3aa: CASGGQGYNEQFF
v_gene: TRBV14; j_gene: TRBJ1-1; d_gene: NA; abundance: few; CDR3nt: TGTGCCAGCAGCCAAGGACAGACAGGCGCTGAAGCTTTCTTT; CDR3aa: CASSQGQTGAEAFF
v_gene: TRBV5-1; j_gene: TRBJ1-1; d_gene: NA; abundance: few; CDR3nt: TGCGCCAGCGCAGGGGTGCTGAACACTGAAGCTTTCTTT; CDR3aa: CASAGVLNTEAFF
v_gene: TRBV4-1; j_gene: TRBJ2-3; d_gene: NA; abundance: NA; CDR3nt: TGCGCCAGCAGCCAGGCACGGACTACCCACACAGATACGCAGTATTTT; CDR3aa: CASSQARTTHTDTQYF
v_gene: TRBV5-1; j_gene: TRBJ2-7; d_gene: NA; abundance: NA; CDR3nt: TGCGCCAGCAGCTTGGTTAGCGTAACGCAATACGAGCAGTACTTC; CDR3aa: CASSLVSVTQYEQYF
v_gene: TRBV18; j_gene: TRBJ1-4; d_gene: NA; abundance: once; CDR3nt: TGTGCCAGCTCACCAACAGGGTACCCGAGAGAAAAACTGTTTTTT; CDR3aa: CASSPTGYPREKLFF
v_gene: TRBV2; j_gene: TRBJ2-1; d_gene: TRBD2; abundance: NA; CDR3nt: TGTGCCAGCAAGGCTAGCGGCCGTTCCTACAATGAGCAGTTCTTC; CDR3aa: CASKASGRSYNEQFF
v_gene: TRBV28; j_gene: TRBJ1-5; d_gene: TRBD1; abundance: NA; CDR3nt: TGTGCCAGCAGAACAGGGGGAAATCAGCCCCAGCATTTT; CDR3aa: CASRTGGNQPQHF
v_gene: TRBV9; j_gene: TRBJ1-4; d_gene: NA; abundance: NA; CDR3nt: TGTGCCAGCAGCGTTACTGGACGGGGGAATGAAAAACTGTTTTTT; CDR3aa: CASSVTGRGNEKLFF
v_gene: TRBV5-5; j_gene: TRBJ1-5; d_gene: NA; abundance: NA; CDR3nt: TGTGCCAGCAGCTTGGGCCAGAGGAATAGTCAGCCCCAGCATTTT; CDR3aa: CASSLGQRNSQPQHF
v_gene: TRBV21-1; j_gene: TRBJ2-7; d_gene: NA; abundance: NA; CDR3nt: TGTGCCAGCAGCAAAGCGCGGCAGGGGGCACTCCACGAGCAGTACTTC; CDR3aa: CASSKARQGALHEQYF
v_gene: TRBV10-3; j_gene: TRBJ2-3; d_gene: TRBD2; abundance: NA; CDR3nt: TGTGCCATCAGCCCCGGAACTAGCGGGGGACAGCAATTCACAGATACGCAGTATTTT; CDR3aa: CAISPGTSGGQQFTDTQYF
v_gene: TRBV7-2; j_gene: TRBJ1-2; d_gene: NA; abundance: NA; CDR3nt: TGTGCCAGCAGCTTAGCGGGGGACTTAAACTATGGCTACACCTTC; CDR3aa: CASSLAGDLNYGYTF
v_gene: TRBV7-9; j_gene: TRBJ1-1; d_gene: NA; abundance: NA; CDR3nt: TGTGCCAGCAGTGGGCAGGGGAACACTGAAGCTTTCTTT; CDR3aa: CASSGQGNTEAFF
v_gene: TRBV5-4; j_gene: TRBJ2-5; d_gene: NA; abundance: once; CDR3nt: TGTGCCAGCAGCTTGCCGGGGGGCGTTGGGGAGACCCAGTACTTC; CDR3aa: CASSLPGGVGETQYF
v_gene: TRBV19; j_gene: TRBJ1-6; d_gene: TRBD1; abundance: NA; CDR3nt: TGTGCCAGTAGTATAAACCGACAGGGCGGTTCACCCCTCCACTTT; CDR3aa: CASSINRQGGSPLHF
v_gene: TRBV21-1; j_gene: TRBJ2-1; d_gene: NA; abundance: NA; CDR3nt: TGTGCCAGCAGCAAATGCCCGGGACATGTGGTCGATGAGCAGTTCTTC; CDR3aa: CASSKCPGHVVDEQFF
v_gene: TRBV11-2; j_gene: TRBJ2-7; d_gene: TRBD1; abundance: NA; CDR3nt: TGTGCCAGCAGCCCGGACAGGCACGAGCAGTACTTC; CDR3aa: CASSPDRHEQYF
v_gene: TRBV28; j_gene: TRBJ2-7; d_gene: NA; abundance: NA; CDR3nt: TGTGCCAGCTCCCGGACAGCCCAGTACTTC; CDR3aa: CASSRTAQYF
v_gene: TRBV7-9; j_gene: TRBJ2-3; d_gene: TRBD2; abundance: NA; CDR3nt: TGTGCCAGCAGCTTTGGGACTAGCGGGGGAACAGATACGCAGTATTTT; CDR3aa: CASSFGTSGGTDTQYF
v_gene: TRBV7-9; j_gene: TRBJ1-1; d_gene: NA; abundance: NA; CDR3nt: TGTGCCAGCAGCCCGCGGGCCGGCGGCGGCACTGAAGCTTTCTTT; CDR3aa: CASSPRAGGGTEAFF
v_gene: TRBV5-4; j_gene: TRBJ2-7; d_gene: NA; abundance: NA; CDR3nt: TGTGCCAGCAGCTCAACTGCTGAGCGGGAGCAGTACTTC; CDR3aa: CASSSTAEREQYF
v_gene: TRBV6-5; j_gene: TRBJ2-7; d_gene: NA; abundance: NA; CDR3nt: TGTGCCAGCAGTTACTCGGGCCAGACCTACGAGCAGTACTTC; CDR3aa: CASSYSGQTYEQYF
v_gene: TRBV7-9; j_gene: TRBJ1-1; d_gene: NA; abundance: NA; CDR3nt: TGTGCCAGCAGCTACGGGGGGACAAGGACTGAAGCTTTCTTT; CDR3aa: CASSYGGTRTEAFF
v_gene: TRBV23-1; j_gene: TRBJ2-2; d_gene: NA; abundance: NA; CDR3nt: TGCGCCAGCCCTCACCCGCCTTGCGGCACCGGGGAGCTGTTTTTT; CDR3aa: CASPHPPCGTGELFF
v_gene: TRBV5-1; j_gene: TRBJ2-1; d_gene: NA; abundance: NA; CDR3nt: TGCGCCAGCAGCTTGGTGGCTAGGGGAAACAATGAGCAGTTCTTC; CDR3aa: CASSLVARGNNEQFF
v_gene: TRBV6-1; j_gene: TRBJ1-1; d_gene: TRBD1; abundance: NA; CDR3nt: TGTGCCAGCAGTGAACAGGGGGCGCAAGGTAGTGGTGAAGCTTTCTTT; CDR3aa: CASSEQGAQGSGEAFF
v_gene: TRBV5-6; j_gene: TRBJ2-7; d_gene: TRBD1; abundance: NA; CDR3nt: TGTGCCAGCAGCTCGGACAGGGGATACGAGCAGTACTTC; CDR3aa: CASSSDRGYEQYF
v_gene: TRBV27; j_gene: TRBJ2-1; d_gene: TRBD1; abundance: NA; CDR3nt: TGTGCCAGCAGTACCCGACAGGGGGCGATCTACAATGAGCAGTTCTTC; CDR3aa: CASSTRQGAIYNEQFF
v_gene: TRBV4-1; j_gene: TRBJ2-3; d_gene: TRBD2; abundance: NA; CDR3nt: TGCGCCAGCAGCGCTGTGGCTAGCGGGAAAGATACGCAGTATTTT; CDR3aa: CASSAVASGKDTQYF
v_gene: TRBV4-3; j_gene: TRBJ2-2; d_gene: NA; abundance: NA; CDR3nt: TGCGCCAGCAGCCAACTAGCGACTAACACCGGGGAGCTGTTTTTT; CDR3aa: CASSQLATNTGELFF
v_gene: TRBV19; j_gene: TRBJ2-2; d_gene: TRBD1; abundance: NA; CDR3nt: TGTGCCAGTAGACAGGGGGCGGGGTACGCCGGGGAGCTGTTTTTT; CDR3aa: CASRQGAGYAGELFF
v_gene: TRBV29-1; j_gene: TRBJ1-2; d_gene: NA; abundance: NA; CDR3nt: TGCAGCGTTGGAGGGGGGGCTTACTATGGCTACACCTTC; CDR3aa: CSVGGGAYYGYTF
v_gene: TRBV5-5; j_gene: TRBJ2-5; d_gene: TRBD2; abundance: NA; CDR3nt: TGTGCCAGCAGCCTAGCGGGGGGGTACCAAGAGACCCAGTACTTC; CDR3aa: CASSLAGGYQETQYF
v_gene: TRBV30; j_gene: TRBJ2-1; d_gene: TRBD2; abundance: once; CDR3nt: TGTGCCTGGAGTGGACAAGCGGGGCTTGAGCAGTTCTTC; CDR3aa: CAWSGQAGLEQFF
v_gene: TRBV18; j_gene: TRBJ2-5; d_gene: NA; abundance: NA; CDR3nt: TGTGCCAGCTCACCGGGCCCGGGCAGGGCAGAGACCCAGTACTTC; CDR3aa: CASSPGPGRAETQYF
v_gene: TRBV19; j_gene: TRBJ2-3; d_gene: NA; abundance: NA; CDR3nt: TGTGCCAGTAGTCCGAGGGCGGCTGAGTTGGATACGCAGTATTTT; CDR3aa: CASSPRAAELDTQYF
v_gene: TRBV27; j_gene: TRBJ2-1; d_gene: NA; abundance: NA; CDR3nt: TGTGCCAGCAGGCGACCCGGGACTGGCAACAATGAGCAGTTCTTC; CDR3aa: CASRRPGTGNNEQFF
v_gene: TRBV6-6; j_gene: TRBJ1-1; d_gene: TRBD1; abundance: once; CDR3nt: TGTGCCAGCCGCCTCGGGACAGCAAACACTGAAGCTTTCTTT; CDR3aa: CASRLGTANTEAFF
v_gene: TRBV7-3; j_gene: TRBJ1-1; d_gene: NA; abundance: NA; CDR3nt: TGTGCCAGCAGCTTATCAGTGAACACTGAAGCTTTCTTT; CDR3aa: CASSLSVNTEAFF
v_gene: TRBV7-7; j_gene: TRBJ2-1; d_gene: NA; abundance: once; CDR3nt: TGTGCTAGCAGCCGTGGTCCGCAGGGCGATGAGCAGTTCTTC; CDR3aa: CASSRGPQGDEQFF
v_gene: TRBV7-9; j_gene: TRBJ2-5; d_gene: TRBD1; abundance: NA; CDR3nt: TGTGCCAGCAGCTTAGGACAGGGGGCCTTATATCGGGAGACCCAGTACTTC; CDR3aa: CASSLGQGALYRETQYF
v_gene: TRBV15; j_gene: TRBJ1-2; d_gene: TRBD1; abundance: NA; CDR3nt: TGTGCCACCAGCAGGGGCGGACAGGGAGGATATGGCTACACCTTC; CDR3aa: CATSRGGQGGYGYTF
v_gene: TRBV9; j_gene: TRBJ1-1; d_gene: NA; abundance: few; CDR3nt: TGTGCCAGCAGCGTAGTTTCGGGGAACACTGAAGCTTTCTTT; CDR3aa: CASSVVSGNTEAFF
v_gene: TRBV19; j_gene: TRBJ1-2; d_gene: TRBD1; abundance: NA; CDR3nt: TGTGCCAGCCTCCAATTAGGGACAGGGTTCGGCTACACCTTC; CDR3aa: CASLQLGTGFGYTF
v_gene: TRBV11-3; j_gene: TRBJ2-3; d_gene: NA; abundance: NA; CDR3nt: TGTGCCAGCAGCCCATGGGGGCGTAGCACAGATACGCAGTATTTT; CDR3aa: CASSPWGRSTDTQYF
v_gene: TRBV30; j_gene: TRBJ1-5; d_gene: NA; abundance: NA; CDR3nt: TGTGCCTGGAGCCTGGGGGCGCGCAATCAGCCCCAGCATTTT; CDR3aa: CAWSLGARNQPQHF
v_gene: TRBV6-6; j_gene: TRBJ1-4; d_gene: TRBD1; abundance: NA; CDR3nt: TGTGCCAGCAGTCGATGGACAGGGACGAATGAAAAACTGTTTTTT; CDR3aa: CASSRWTGTNEKLFF
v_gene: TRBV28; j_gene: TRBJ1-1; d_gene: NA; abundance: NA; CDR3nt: TGTGCCAGCAATGTCGATGGGTTGGCGAGGACTGAAGCTTTCTTT; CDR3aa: CASNVDGLARTEAFF
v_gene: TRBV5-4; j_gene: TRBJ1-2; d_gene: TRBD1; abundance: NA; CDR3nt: TGTGCCAGCAGCTTGGGTTCAGGGGGCAAGGGGTACTATGGCTACACCTTC; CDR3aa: CASSLGSGGKGYYGYTF
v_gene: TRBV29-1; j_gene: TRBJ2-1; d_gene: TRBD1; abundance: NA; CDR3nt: TGCAGCGTTGAAGTCGGACAGGGGGCGGGTGAGCAGTTCTTC; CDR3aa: CSVEVGQGAGEQFF
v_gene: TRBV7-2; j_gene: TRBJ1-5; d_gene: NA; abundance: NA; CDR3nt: TGTGCCAGCAGCTTACGGGGAAATCAGCCCCAGCATTTT; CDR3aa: CASSLRGNQPQHF
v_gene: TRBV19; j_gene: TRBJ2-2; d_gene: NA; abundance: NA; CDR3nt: TGTGCCAGTAGTATCGTGTGGACTAACACCGGGGAGCTGTTTTTT; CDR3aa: CASSIVWTNTGELFF
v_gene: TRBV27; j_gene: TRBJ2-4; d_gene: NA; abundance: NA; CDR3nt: TGTGCCAGCAGTCCTTCGGGACTAGCCAAAAACATTCAGTACTTC; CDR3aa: CASSPSGLAKNIQYF
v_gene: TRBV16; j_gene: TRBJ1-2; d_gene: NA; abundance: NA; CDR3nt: TGTGCCAGCAGCCCCGCCGAAAGAGGTGGTGGATACACCTTC; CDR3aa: CASSPAERGGGYTF
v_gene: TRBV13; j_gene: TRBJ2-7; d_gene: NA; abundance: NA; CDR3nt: TGTGCCAGCAGCTTATTGGGAGATGCCCTAGGTGGCGAGCAGTACTTC; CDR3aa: CASSLLGDALGGEQYF
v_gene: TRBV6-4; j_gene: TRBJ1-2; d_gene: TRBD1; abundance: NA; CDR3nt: TGTGCCAGCAGTGACTCGGACAGGGGGCTTTCGTCTGGCTACACCTTC; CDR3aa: CASSDSDRGLSSGYTF
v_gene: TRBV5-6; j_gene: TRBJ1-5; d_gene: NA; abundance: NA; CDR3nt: TGTGCCAGCAGCTTGAGTCAGGGGTTCGATCAGCCCCAGCATTTT; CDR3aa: CASSLSQGFDQPQHF